The 27 T cell receptor beta chains below come from one sample, sequenced in a study of regulatory T cells in long-lasting Graves disease. Relying on iRepertoire HTBI primers and Arm-PCR of CDR3 regions, the team built TCR beta libraries. TCRdb reanalysed the multiplex PCR reads using MiXCR and keeps one entry per CDR3 protein. This table holds 300,000 or so distinct CDR3 sequences, around 20% found once. Time point here: persistent/refractory GD, antithyroid drugs over 5 years with positive TRAb. Construction of the TCR library relied on RNA isolated from PBMCs. Specimen: peripheral blood mononuclear cells (PBMCs), collected when the disease was refractory, from a patient treated with antithyroid drugs. The source is a female donor with Graves disease.

This sequence joins TRBV27 and TRBJ1-2; no reliable D call. The length of the CDR3 is 15 residues. Germline V gives CDR1 MNHEY, CDR2 SMNVEV (reference sequence). With 0 bases removed from V and 4 bases from J, the gap between germline ends came to 12 bases. The DNA of the CDR3 is TGTGCCAGCAGTTTATCGATCCGGCTCCCCTATGGCTACACCTTC. Translation gives CASSLSIRLPYGYTF.

V and J are TRBV29-1 and TRBJ1-1, with D uncertain. This CDR3 is built from 13 residues. V lost 7 bases and J 0 bases, leaving 12 bases between the germline ends. Per germline, CDR1 SQVTM and CDR2 ANQGSEA. As DNA, the CDR3 is TGCAGCGCAAACAGAAGAATGAACACTGAAGCTTTCTTT. Protein sequence: CSANRRMNTEAFF.

The table lists this clonotype with many counts. In DNA, the CDR3 is TGTGCCAGCAGCTTAAGTTCGGGAGCGGGAAACCCCTACGAGCAGTACTTC. This gives the protein CASSLSSGAGNPYEQYF. The J gene is TRBJ2-7, the V gene TRBV7-3, with 7 bases aligning to TRBD2. The germline V gene encodes CDR1 SGHTA and CDR2 FQGTGA. The CDR3 contains 17 residues. The V segment lost 1 base and the J segment 2 bases; nucleotides outside the gene matches: 11.

The chain employs TRBV10-3 and TRBJ2-3, with 8 bases aligning to TRBD2. Germline assignment: CDR1 ENHRY and CDR2 SYGVKD. Germline trimming cut 7 bases from V and 2 bases from J; bases unmatched to any gene: 11. This CDR3 is 16 amino acids long. The chain's CDR3 is CAIKPLSGGDTDTQYF. The DNA of the CDR3 is TGTGCCATCAAGCCCCTCAGCGGGGGAGACACAGATACGCAGTATTTT.

This clonotype has a handful of counts. The chain combines TRBV29-1 with TRBJ2-7; no definite D call. With 6 bases removed from V and 6 bases from J, the gap between germline ends came to 18 bases. The length of the CDR3 is 13 residues. From germline, CDR1 is SQVTM and CDR2 ANQGSEA. CDR3 nucleotides: TGCAGCGTGTTCGTCGGCGGACCTCCCGAGCAGTACTTC. It is translated as CSVFVGGPPEQYF.

This chain uses TRBV7-2 with TRBJ2-3; no reliable D call. The CDR3 runs 14 residues. Germline V gene data show CDR1 as SGHTA and CDR2 as FQGNSA. V lost 3 bases, J lost 3 bases, and 10 bases lay in between. In nucleotides, the CDR3 is TGTGCCAGCAGCTTTGGGCCCTCGACAGATACGCAGTATTTT. Encoded protein: CASSFGPSTDTQYF.

This clonotype showed up many times. V is TRBV5-1 and J is TRBJ1-2; D unresolved. This CDR3 contains 14 residues. CDR1 is SGHRS, CDR2 YFSETQ, per germline. Trimming took 7 bases from V and 4 from J, leaving 17 bases between them. In nucleotides, the CDR3 is TGCGCCAGCGGGGTAGAAAGGGCTTCCTATGGCTACACCTTC. Residues: CASGVERASYGYTF.

There are a few counts of this clonotype. V gene TRBV20-1 combines with J gene TRBJ2-7; tentatively, D is TRBD2 (5 bases). V dropped 3 bases and J dropped 6 bases, with 12 bases sitting between them. The germline V gene has CDR1 DFQATT and CDR2 SNEGSKA (reference sequence). CDR3 length equals 12 residues. The CDR3 sequence: CSASTRPAEQYF. CDR3 DNA: TGCAGTGCTAGTACTAGACCGGCCGAGCAGTACTTC.

This clonotype was picked up many times. The chain uses TRBV6-1 and TRBJ1-2; D is perhaps TRBD1 (5 bases). Germline V gene data show CDR1 as MNHNS and CDR2 as SASEGT. V lost 6 bases to trimming and J lost 2 bases, with 7 bases between them. The CDR3 runs to 12 residues. The CDR3 DNA reads TGTGCCAGCAGAGGGACCAACTATGGCTACACCTTC. It encodes CASRGTNYGYTF.

V usage is TRBV29-1 and J usage is TRBJ2-1; D is unresolved. The CDR3 has 13 amino acids. The ends were cut back, 7 bases at V and 7 bases at J, with 17 bases in the middle. From germline, CDR1 is SQVTM and CDR2 ANQGSEA. CDR3 sequence reads: CSASTSLRNEQFF. The CDR3 bases are TGCAGCGCCTCTACCTCCCTACGGAATGAGCAGTTCTTC.

This clonotype was observed many times. V is TRBV19 and J is TRBJ1-1; TRBD1 matches 9 bases. The length of the CDR3 is 16 residues. The germline V gene encodes CDR1 LNHDA and CDR2 SQIVND (reference sequence). Trimming at V came to 3 bases and at J to 5 bases, leaving 10 bases not matched to a gene. The CDR3 here is CASSIKQGAIMTEAFF. In DNA form, the CDR3 reads TGTGCCAGTAGTATCAAACAGGGGGCGATAATGACTGAAGCTTTCTTT.

The rearrangement uses TRBV20-1 and TRBJ1-5; weak D call: TRBD1 (5 bases). V was clipped by 5 bases and J by 3 bases, with 14 bases between them. The CDR3 contains 14 residues. The germline V gene has CDR1 DFQATT and CDR2 SNEGSKA (reference sequence). Written as DNA, the CDR3 is TGCAGTGCTCAAACCTTGGGACTCAATCAGCCCCAGCATTTT. Amino acids: CSAQTLGLNQPQHF.

The genes are TRBV19 and TRBJ1-1, with unresolved D. Looked up from germline, CDR1 is LNHDA and CDR2 is SQIVND (reference sequence). CDR3 length: 16 residues. V was trimmed by 5 bases and J by 3 bases, leaving 19 bases between them. The CDR3 here is CASSVERVRVDTEAFF. CDR3 bases: TGTGCCAGTAGTGTCGAAAGGGTGAGGGTGGACACTGAAGCTTTCTTT.

The chain carries TRBV28 and TRBJ2-3, with no clear D. V shed 3 bases and J shed 6 bases, with 7 bases lying between them. The CDR3 totals 12 residues. Germline V gene data show CDR1 as MDHEN and CDR2 as SYDVKM. The CDR3 here is CASSFHGDTQYF. In nucleotides, the CDR3 is TGTGCCAGCAGTTTTCACGGGGATACGCAGTATTTT.

This clonotype was counted ten times or more. This chain connects TRBV10-3 to TRBJ1-1; D is ambiguous. The CDR3 sequence is 14 residues long. V was clipped by 10 bases and J by 1 base, with 16 bases between them. Germline CDR1 is ENHRY and CDR2 is SYGVKD. CDR3 amino acids: CASRTGSTNTEAFF. The CDR3 nucleotides are TGTGCCAGCCGAACCGGGTCGACGAACACTGAAGCTTTCTTT.

Note on this clonotype: One end of the junction is discordant with germline, which a read error may explain. Here the CDR3 DNA reads TGCGCCAGCAGCCAAGGGGAGGGATTCCCTAATTATGGCTACACCTTC. Translated: CASSQGEGFPNYGYTF. The chain has TRBV4-3 and TRBJ1-2; unclear D gene. This CDR3 has 16 amino acids. Looked up from germline, CDR1 is LGHNA and CDR2 is YSLEER.

The chain has TRBV3-1 and TRBJ1-1, with TRBD1 as a possible D gene (5 bases). Looked up from germline, CDR1 is LGHDT and CDR2 is YNNKEL (reference sequence). V lost 0 bases to trimming and J lost 3 bases, with 8 bases between them. The CDR3 runs 14 residues. The CDR3 is CASSQDDRYTEAFF. The CDR3, as DNA: TGTGCCAGCAGCCAAGATGACAGATACACTGAAGCTTTCTTT.

This clonotype was detected a few times. The rearrangement uses TRBV29-1 and TRBJ1-1; D remains unclear. The V end was cut by 1 base, the J end by 0 bases, with 0 bases between. CDR1 is SQVTM, CDR2 ANQGSEA, per germline. The CDR3 consists of 11 residues. In nucleotides, the CDR3 is TGCAGCGTTGAAGTGAACACTGAAGCTTTCTTT. As protein: CSVEVNTEAFF.

This rearrangement joins TRBV12-3 or TRBV12-4 to TRBJ2-1, with a tentative D call TRBD1 (6 bases). V dropped 1 base and J dropped 0 bases, with 7 bases sitting between them. There are 15 residues in the CDR3. The CDR3 reads CASSLGQASYNEQFF. The CDR3 region has the DNA TGTGCCAGCAGTTTAGGACAGGCCTCCTACAATGAGCAGTTCTTC.

Many counts were recorded for this clonotype. The chain couples TRBV11-3 to TRBJ2-7, with D tentatively TRBD1 or TRBD2 (5 bases each). Between the trimmed V and J ends, which lost 4 bases and 2 bases, there was a span of 9 bases. Germline V gives CDR1 SGHNT, CDR2 YENEEA. The CDR3 has 13 amino acids. As DNA, the CDR3 is TGTGCCAGCAGCTCCGGGGCGGCCTACGAGCAGTACTTC. Its protein is CASSSGAAYEQYF. Together with reference TRBV11-3 and TRBJ2-7, the CDR3 gives the full variable domain: EAGVVQSPRYKIIEKKQPVAFWCNPISGHNTLYWYLQNLGQGPELLIRYENEEAVDDSQLPKDRFSAERLKGVDSTLKIQPAELGDSAVYLCASSSGAAYEQYFGPGTRLTVT.

The chain carries TRBV20-1 and TRBJ2-1; TRBD2 agrees at 10 bases. The germline V gene encodes CDR1 DFQATT and CDR2 SNEGSKA (reference sequence). V gave up 6 bases and J gave up 0 bases; unmatched junction bases: 14. The length of the CDR3 is 18 residues. CDR3 loop: CSARLGASGSGSYNEQFF. The CDR3 DNA follows: TGCAGTGCCCGACTGGGGGCTAGCGGGAGCGGCTCCTACAATGAGCAGTTCTTC.

This clonotype was observed at least ten times. This chain uses TRBV2 with TRBJ2-2; 11 bases align to TRBD2. The V gene's germline CDR1 is SNHLY and CDR2 FYNNEI. This CDR3 region has 17 residues. V lost 6 bases to trimming and J lost 4 bases; unmatched junction nucleotides: 10. Here the CDR3 reads CASRSTSGRVGTGELFF. The CDR3 coding sequence is TGTGCCAGCAGATCCACTAGCGGGAGAGTGGGCACCGGGGAGCTGTTTTTT.

This chain uses TRBV6-1 with TRBJ2-5; D ambiguous. V gave up 6 bases and J gave up 1 base, with 9 bases separating them. Germline V gives CDR1 MNHNS, CDR2 SASEGT. CDR3 length: 13 residues. CDR3 sequence: CASRPHLQETQYF. Here the CDR3 DNA reads TGTGCCAGCAGACCCCACCTCCAAGAGACCCAGTACTTC.

This clonotype was seen a handful of times. The junction shows a germline mismatch at one end, possibly a read error. The genes are TRBV11-2 and TRBJ2-7; the match to TRBD2 covers 11 bases. The CDR3 is made up of 17 amino acids. Per the germline V gene, CDR1 is SGHAT and CDR2 is FQNNGV. For the CDR3, the DNA is TGCGCCAGCAGCCAAGATGGCCCGGGACTAGCGGCCTACGAGCAGTACTTC. Amino acid sequence: CASSQDGPGLAAYEQYF.

This clonotype was observed a few times. This sequence joins TRBV30 and TRBJ2-5, with D perhaps TRBD1 or TRBD2 (5 bases each). Deletions cut 1 base from V and 5 bases from J, with 14 bases between. The germline V gene encodes CDR1 GTSNPN and CDR2 SVGIG (reference sequence). The CDR3 is made up of 14 amino acids. This chain's CDR3 is CAWSDVWGGETQYF. The CDR3 bases are TGTGCCTGGAGTGATGTCTGGGGCGGGGAGACCCAGTACTTC.

As regards this clonotype: One base away lies a much larger clone, so this may be a sequencing read error. The CDR3 nucleotides are TGTGCCAGCAGCATCAGAGCCTCCAATCAGCTCCAGCATTTT. Its translation is CASSIRASNQLQHF. The V and J genes are TRBV27 and TRBJ1-5; D is ambiguous. The CDR3 has 14 amino acids. The germline gives CDR1 MNHEY, CDR2 SMNVEV (reference sequence).

The V call is TRBV14, the J call TRBJ1-2, with D unclear. Germline CDR1 SGHDN, CDR2 FVKESK. This CDR3 has 15 residues. Between the trimmed V and J ends, which lost 4 bases and 3 bases, there was a span of 15 bases. This chain's CDR3 is CASSPRIGVDYGYTF. The CDR3, as DNA: TGTGCCAGCAGCCCACGCATCGGGGTAGACTATGGCTACACCTTC.